One and the same sample provided the 27 T cell receptor beta chains below, sequenced in a study of blood T cell repertoires in COVID-19. Method: immunoSEQ multiplex PCR; TCRdb's copy keeps in-frame clones and lacks some. This table holds tens of thousands of clones, 80% to 90% found once. What was sequenced was peripheral blood. The receptor source for this set is a woman aged 80 or over with active or convalescent COVID-19.

The chain uses TRBV19 and TRBJ2-7, with TRBD1 identical over 11 bases. This CDR3 region has 15 residues. The J segment lost 2 bases and the V segment lost 2 bases, leaving 2 bases of the junction unmatched. CDR1 LNHDA and CDR2 SQIVND come from the germline V gene (reference sequence). In DNA, the CDR3 is TGTGCCAGTAGTATAAAGGGACAGGGGGCCTACGAGCAGTACTTC. As protein: CASSIKGQGAYEQYF.

The J gene is TRBJ2-5, the V gene TRBV7-9; D might be TRBD1 (6 bases). CDR3 length equals 13 residues. Germline-derived CDR1 and CDR2 are SEHNR and FQNEAQ (reference sequence). With 3 bases removed from V and 5 bases from J, the gap between germline ends came to 10 bases. CDR3 sequence reads: CASSFSQGETQYF. The CDR3 nucleotides are TGTGCCAGCAGCTTTAGTCAGGGGGAGACCCAGTACTTC.

The V gene is TRBV20-1, the J gene TRBJ2-5; D is uncertain. This CDR3 has 13 residues. Trimming removed 3 bases from V and 2 bases from J, with 10 bases in between. The germline V gene encodes CDR1 DFQATT and CDR2 SNEGSKA (reference sequence). Here the CDR3 reads CSASPPTQETQYF. The CDR3 DNA reads as TGCAGTGCTAGTCCACCAACACAAGAGACCCAGTACTTC.

This clone was seen a few times. The chain employs TRBV27 and TRBJ1-4; TRBD1 aligns across 8 bases. The CDR3 consists of 14 residues. CDR1 is MNHEY and CDR2 is SMNVEV in the germline V gene (reference sequence). The junction had 8 bases not matched to a gene; V was cut back by 7 bases and J by 7 bases. CDR3 region: CASTFAGGGEKLFF. The CDR3 nucleotides are TGTGCCAGCACTTTTGCAGGGGGCGGTGAAAAACTGTTTTTT.

About this clone itself: Other DNA sequences from this sample encode an identical CDR3 as well. The CDR3 reads CASTGQGADTQYF. The CDR3 DNA follows: TGTGCCAGTACCGGCCAGGGGGCAGATACGCAGTATTTT. The genes are TRBV19 and TRBJ2-3, with TRBD1 matching 7 bases. Germline CDR1 LNHDA, CDR2 SQIVND (reference sequence). V lost 7 bases, J lost 4 bases, and 5 bases stayed unmatched. This CDR3 is 13 amino acids long.

The chain joins TRBV24-1 to TRBJ2-1; D might be TRBD2 (7 bases). This CDR3 contains 16 residues. Per germline, CDR1 KGHDR and CDR2 SFDVKD. V gave up 5 bases and J gave up 6 bases, with 19 bases separating them. CDR3 DNA sequence: TGTGCCACCAGTGGGGGGATTAACAGGGAGGGCAATGAGCAGTTCTTC. Translation gives CATSGGINREGNEQFF.

V usage is TRBV2 and J usage is TRBJ1-1; perhaps TRBD1 as D (6 bases). CDR3 length: 14 residues. Per the germline V gene, CDR1 is SNHLY and CDR2 is FYNNEI. Deletions cut 5 bases from V and 5 bases from J, with 15 bases between. The CDR3 sequence: CASSKQGAETEAFF. In DNA form, the CDR3 reads TGTGCCAGCAGTAAACAGGGTGCGGAGACTGAAGCTTTCTTT. Using reference TRBV2 and TRBJ1-1 for the parts outside the CDR3, the full variable domain is EPEVTQTPSHQVTQMGQEVILRCVPISNHLYFYWYRQILGQKVEFLVSFYNNEISEKSEIFDDQFSVERPDGSNFTLKIRSTKLEDSAMYFCASSKQGAETEAFFGQGTRLTVV.

V gene TRBV7-3 combines with J gene TRBJ1-2; TRBD1 matches 7 bases. The length of the CDR3 is 14 residues. CDR1 SGHTA and CDR2 FQGTGA come from the germline V gene. The junction had 6 bases not matched to a gene; V was cut back by 0 bases and J by 8 bases. This CDR3 is CASSLTPTGTGYTF. For the CDR3, the DNA is TGTGCCAGCAGCTTAACCCCGACAGGGACCGGCTACACCTTC. The complete variable domain, with remaining parts taken from reference TRBV7-3 and TRBJ1-2, reads GAGVSQTPSNKVTEKGKYVELRCDPISGHTALYWYRQSLGQGPEFLIYFQGTGAADDSGLPNDRFFAVRPEGSVSTLKIQRTERGDSAVYLCASSLTPTGTGYTFGSGTRLTVV.

The CDR3: CASETSGSKDEQYF. The DNA of the CDR3 is TGTGCCAGCGAGACTAGCGGGAGTAAGGACGAGCAGTACTTC. The chain links TRBV19 to TRBJ2-7, with 12 bases that match TRBD2. This CDR3 is 14 amino acids long. CDR1 and CDR2 from the germline V gene are LNHDA and SQIVND (reference sequence). Germline trimming cut 9 bases from V and 5 bases from J; bases unmatched to any gene: 8.

This clone was counted a few times. V usage is TRBV27 and J usage is TRBJ2-3; 10 nucleotides line up with TRBD1. Per the germline V gene, CDR1 is MNHEY and CDR2 is SMNVEV (reference sequence). With V trimmed by 11 bases and J by 0 bases, 5 bases remained unmatched. The CDR3 consists of 14 residues. The CDR3 spells CAAGDRGSTDTQYF. CDR3 bases: TGTGCCGCGGGGGACAGGGGAAGCACAGATACGCAGTATTTT.

This rearrangement joins TRBV19 to TRBJ1-4; 11 positions match TRBD1. Losses at the gene ends were 1 base for V and 5 bases for J; bases not matched to a gene: 3. The CDR3 totals 16 residues. In germline, CDR1 is LNHDA, CDR2 SQIVND (reference sequence). In DNA, the CDR3 is TGTGCCAGTAGTATAGGAGGGACAGGGGGAAATGAAAAACTGTTTTTT. Protein product: CASSIGGTGGNEKLFF.

The chain uses TRBV19 and TRBJ1-6, with 8 bases matching TRBD1. Germline loops: CDR1 LNHDA, CDR2 SQIVND (reference sequence). The CDR3 sequence is 14 residues long. The trim removed 5 bases at V and 9 bases at J, leaving 6 bases unmatched. The CDR3 here is CASSGDRGASPLHF. The DNA of the CDR3 is TGTGCCAGTAGTGGAGACAGGGGCGCTTCACCCCTCCACTTT.

Only one count was recorded for this clone. This chain uses TRBV7-6 with TRBJ2-5; TRBD2 matches at 8 bases. Per germline, CDR1 SGHVS and CDR2 FNYEAQ. This CDR3 comprises 17 residues. V dropped 5 bases and J dropped 2; count of bases not matched to a gene: 13. CDR3 bases: TGTGCCAGCAGCCTTAGGATGGGACTAGTGAGACAAGAGACCCAGTACTTC. As protein: CASSLRMGLVRQETQYF. Combining the CDR3 with reference TRBV7-6 and TRBJ2-5 gives the whole variable domain GAGVSQSPRYKVTKRGQDVALRCDPISGHVSLYWYRQALGQGPEFLTYFNYEAQQDKSGLPNDRFSAERPEGSISTLTIQRTEQRDSAMYRCASSLRMGLVRQETQYFGPGTRLLVL.

The DNA of the CDR3 is TGTGCCAGCAGTTACGACAGGGAAATCTATGGCTACACCTTC. This translates into CASSYDREIYGYTF. The chain uses TRBV6-2 or TRBV6-3 and TRBJ1-2; TRBD1 matches at 7 bases. V lost 2 bases and J lost 4; bases outside the gene matches: 4. Germline V gene sequence: CDR1 MNHEY, CDR2 SVGEGT. CDR3 size: 14 residues.

The CDR3 protein is CASSLGRGDKSGYGYTF. In DNA form, the CDR3 reads TGTGCCAGCAGCTTAGGAAGAGGGGACAAGAGTGGGTATGGCTACACCTTC. This chain joins TRBV11-2 and TRBJ1-2; maybe TRBD1 (6 bases). Trimming took off 1 base at V and 5 bases at J, with 20 bases between the two ends. The CDR3 length is 17 residues. Germline assignment: CDR1 SGHAT and CDR2 FQNNGV.

The chain uses TRBV19 and TRBJ2-1; 9 bases fit TRBD2. This CDR3 is built from 13 residues. The germline V gene has CDR1 LNHDA and CDR2 SQIVND (reference sequence). With V trimmed by 3 bases and J by 9 bases, 3 bases remained unmatched. CDR3 bases: TGTGCCAGTAGTATGACTAGCGGAGGTGAGCAGTTCTTC. Translation: CASSMTSGGEQFF.

The V and J genes are TRBV7-9 and TRBJ1-3; TRBD1 might be the D (5 bases). V was pared by 2 bases and J by 2 bases, with 10 bases between. Germline assignment: CDR1 SEHNR and CDR2 FQNEAQ (reference sequence). The CDR3 extends over 15 amino acids. The CDR3 DNA reads TGTGCCAGCAGCTTATCACAGGCGGCTGGAAACACCATATATTTT. It translates to CASSLSQAAGNTIYF. The complete variable domain, with remaining parts taken from reference TRBV7-9 and TRBJ1-3, reads DTGVSQNPRHKITKRGQNVTFRCDPISEHNRLYWYRQTLGQGPEFLTYFQNEAQLEKSRLLSDRFSAERPKGSFSTLEIQRTEQGDSAMYLCASSLSQAAGNTIYFGEGSWLTVV.

The chain joins TRBV27 to TRBJ2-1, with D unresolved. Germline V gives CDR1 MNHEY, CDR2 SMNVEV (reference sequence). V was shortened by 3 bases and J by 5 bases, with 20 bases between the two germline ends. This CDR3 comprises 17 residues. The CDR3 reads CASSFVTSSLANNEQFF. In DNA form, the CDR3 reads TGTGCCAGCAGTTTTGTCACCTCATCCCTGGCCAACAATGAGCAGTTCTTC.

The rearrangement links TRBV4-3 to TRBJ2-2, with 9 bases that match TRBD1. This CDR3 has 15 amino acids. Germline-derived CDR1 and CDR2 are LGHNA and YSLEER. Trimming took 4 bases from V and 4 from J; bases not matched to a gene: 4. Here the CDR3 reads CASSLGQGFTGELFF. In DNA form, the CDR3 reads TGCGCCAGCAGCCTCGGACAGGGGTTCACCGGGGAGCTGTTTTTT.

This sequence joins TRBV7-2 and TRBJ2-7, with TRBD1 matching over 7 bases. Germline V gene data show CDR1 as SGHTA and CDR2 as FQGNSA. The CDR3 sequence is 12 residues long. With 1 base clipped from V and 6 bases from J, the junction kept 0 bases outside the gene matches. CDR3 bases: TGTGCCAGCAGCTTAGACAGGGGCGAGCAGTACTTC. Protein: CASSLDRGEQYF.

The rearrangement joins TRBV7-2 to TRBJ1-6, with TRBD1 matching 10 bases. CDR3 length equals 19 residues. The V segment lost 3 bases and the J segment 11 bases; nucleotides outside the gene matches: 19. Per the germline V gene, CDR1 is SGHTA and CDR2 is FQGNSA. CDR3 in amino acids: CASSLSSRGQGSRRPPLHF. In DNA, the CDR3 is TGTGCCAGCAGCTTGTCGAGCCGGGGACAGGGGTCCCGGAGGCCACCCCTCCACTTT.

The V and J genes are TRBV18 and TRBJ1-1; a possible D gene is TRBD1 (5 bases). CDR1 and CDR2 from the germline V gene are KGHSH and LQKENI. V gave up 6 bases and J gave up 7 bases, with 12 bases separating them. The CDR3 is 12 amino acids. Here the CDR3 DNA reads TGTGCCAGCTCGTCAAATAGGGGTGAAGCTTTCTTT. Translation: CASSSNRGEAFF. Based on the CDR3 plus reference TRBV18 and TRBJ1-1, the full variable domain is NAGVMQNPRHLVRRRGQEARLRCSPMKGHSHVYWYRQLPEEGLKFMVYLQKENIIDESGMPKERFSAEFPKEGPSILRIQQVVRGDSAAYFCASSSNRGEAFFGQGTRLTVV.

The chain combines TRBV15 with TRBJ1-2; tentative D call: TRBD1 (6 bases). The CDR3 covers 18 residues. From germline, CDR1 is LNHNV and CDR2 YYDKDF (reference sequence). The V end was cut by 0 bases, the J end by 3 bases, with 20 bases between. As DNA, the CDR3 is TGTGCCACCAGCAGAGATCTGGCCAGGGGTCCCCTTCACTATGGCTACACCTTC. It translates to CATSRDLARGPLHYGYTF.

This clone was detected only once. Distinct nucleotide sequences in the sample also encode this CDR3. The chain couples TRBV2 to TRBJ2-5; 14 bases fit TRBD2. Germline trimming cut 6 bases from V and 5 bases from J; bases unmatched to any gene: 5. In germline, CDR1 is SNHLY, CDR2 FYNNEI. The CDR3 covers 15 residues. As DNA, the CDR3 is TGTGCCAGCAGCGGGACTAGCGGGAGCCAGGAGACCCAGTACTTC. Translation: CASSGTSGSQETQYF.

The chain links TRBV19 to TRBJ1-5; D not certain. This CDR3 is 14 amino acids long. Trimming pared 3 bases from V and 0 bases from J, leaving 6 bases between. Germline assignment: CDR1 LNHDA and CDR2 SQIVND (reference sequence). CDR3: CASSIADSNQPQHF. The CDR3 DNA is TGTGCCAGTAGTATTGCGGATAGCAATCAGCCCCAGCATTTT.

This chain uses TRBV5-1 with TRBJ2-3; TRBD1 matches at 8 bases. The CDR3 spans 14 residues. Germline CDR1 is SGHRS and CDR2 is YFSETQ. The V segment lost 4 bases and the J segment 0 bases; nucleotides outside the gene matches: 1. In nucleotides, the CDR3 is TGCGCCAGCAGCGGACAGGGTAGCACAGATACGCAGTATTTT. Translation: CASSGQGSTDTQYF.

The rearrangement links TRBV5-1 to TRBJ2-3, with 7 bases that match TRBD1. The V gene end was trimmed by 4 bases and the J gene end by 8 bases; junction bases not matched to a gene: 7. The CDR3 is 13 residues long. Germline CDR1 SGHRS, CDR2 YFSETQ. CDR3 bases: TGCGCCAGCAGCATTGGACAGGACCCTACGCAGTATTTT. The encoded protein is CASSIGQDPTQYF.